The rows below give T cell receptor beta chains drawn from one sample of a study of siplizumab effects on memory and regulatory T cells. Produced via immunoSEQ multiplex PCR; TCRdb's table is partial and in-frame only. The sample consists of fewer than 80,000 clones, 93% of them appearing once. Sequencing input: CD8+ T cells sorted from blood. These receptors were taken from a human donor in good health. CDR3s include the opening cysteine and the closing phenylalanine or tryptophan. A D gene is named only where the DNA matches it firmly. The listing skips clone size in some rows; elsewhere it reads once, few, many or a size class.

J gene: TRBJ2-3; V gene: TRBV9; D gene: -; clone size: -; CDR3 protein: CASRGASTDTQYF; CDR3 DNA: TGTGCCAGCAGGGGGGCTAGCACAGATACGCAGTATTTT
J gene: TRBJ2-7; V gene: TRBV5-4; D gene: -; clone size: -; CDR3 protein: CASSLASASHEQYF; CDR3 DNA: TGTGCCAGCAGCTTGGCTAGCGCGTCTCACGAGCAGTACTTC
J gene: TRBJ2-5; V gene: TRBV6-6; D gene: -; clone size: once; CDR3 protein: CASSYLGQETQYF; CDR3 DNA: TGTGCCAGCAGTTACCTGGGCCAAGAGACCCAGTACTTC
J gene: TRBJ2-1; V gene: TRBV7-2; D gene: TRBD1; clone size: -; CDR3 protein: CASGTGLLNEQFF; CDR3 DNA: TGTGCCAGCGGGACAGGGTTGCTCAATGAGCAGTTCTTC
J gene: TRBJ1-2; V gene: TRBV4-1; D gene: -; clone size: -; CDR3 protein: CASSQVLTPSAGYTF; CDR3 DNA: TGCGCCAGCAGCCAAGTATTAACACCCTCGGCGGGCTACACCTTC
J gene: TRBJ2-3; V gene: TRBV5-3; D gene: -; clone size: medium-sized; CDR3 protein: CARSTDTQYF; CDR3 DNA: TGTGCCAGGTCCACAGATACGCAGTATTTT
J gene: TRBJ1-2; V gene: TRBV30; D gene: TRBD1; clone size: -; CDR3 protein: CAWSVEGADGGYTF; CDR3 DNA: TGTGCCTGGTCGGTGGAGGGGGCGGATGGAGGCTACACCTTC
J gene: TRBJ1-1; V gene: TRBV6-6; D gene: -; clone size: few; CDR3 protein: CASSYSDTEAFF; CDR3 DNA: TGTGCCAGCAGTTACTCGGACACTGAAGCTTTCTTT
J gene: TRBJ1-1; V gene: TRBV11-3; D gene: -; clone size: -; CDR3 protein: CASSQGTGTEAFF; CDR3 DNA: TGTGCCAGCAGCCAGGGGACGGGAACTGAAGCTTTCTTT
J gene: TRBJ2-3; V gene: TRBV19; D gene: TRBD2; clone size: many; CDR3 protein: CASSISAGGPDTQYF; CDR3 DNA: TGTGCCAGTAGTATCTCAGCGGGGGGCCCGGATACGCAGTATTTT
J gene: TRBJ1-3; V gene: TRBV4-1; D gene: -; clone size: -; CDR3 protein: CASSQDLRGSGNTIYF; CDR3 DNA: TGCGCCAGCAGCCAAGATTTGAGGGGGAGTGGAAACACCATATATTTT
J gene: TRBJ1-1; V gene: TRBV7-2; D gene: -; clone size: -; CDR3 protein: CASSLVGSMNTEAFF; CDR3 DNA: TGTGCCAGCAGCTTAGTCGGTTCTATGAACACTGAAGCTTTCTTT
J gene: TRBJ2-2; V gene: TRBV4-1; D gene: -; clone size: -; CDR3 protein: CASSQDRTGELFF; CDR3 DNA: TGCGCCAGCAGCCAAGATCGAACCGGGGAGCTGTTTTTT
J gene: TRBJ2-1; V gene: TRBV7-9; D gene: TRBD1; clone size: -; CDR3 protein: CASSLVRGLFNEQFF; CDR3 DNA: TGTGCCAGCAGCTTAGTCAGGGGGCTGTTCAATGAGCAGTTCTTC
J gene: TRBJ2-7; V gene: TRBV23-1; D gene: -; clone size: -; CDR3 protein: CASSHGCDRTVSYEQYF; CDR3 DNA: TGCGCCAGCAGTCACGGTTGCGATAGGACGGTCTCCTACGAGCAGTACTTC
J gene: TRBJ2-7; V gene: TRBV30; D gene: TRBD2; clone size: -; CDR3 protein: CAWGTSGYEQYF; CDR3 DNA: TGTGCCTGGGGGACTAGCGGCTACGAGCAGTACTTC
J gene: TRBJ1-2; V gene: TRBV7-2; D gene: -; clone size: -; CDR3 protein: CASSLVQGPDGYTF; CDR3 DNA: TGTGCCAGCAGCTTAGTCCAGGGGCCTGATGGCTACACCTTC
J gene: TRBJ1-2; V gene: TRBV27; D gene: -; clone size: -; CDR3 protein: CASSGQTSGGYTF; CDR3 DNA: TGTGCCAGCAGTGGACAGACTTCTGGTGGCTACACCTTC
J gene: TRBJ2-7; V gene: TRBV6-5; D gene: TRBD1; clone size: -; CDR3 protein: CASASRQGNHEQYF; CDR3 DNA: TGTGCCAGCGCATCTCGACAGGGAAACCACGAGCAGTACTTC